This T cell receptor (beta chain) was observed in a study of tumor-infiltrating lymphocytes in localized non-small cell lung cancer listed by TCRdb under 2021. In terms of the full investigation: Patients whose samples were collected after neoadjuvant chemotherapy, as well as both smokers and never-smokers and several histologies, were included in the cohort. The overall ICON cohort comprised 160 or so surgical patients with localized non-small cell lung cancer whose tumors were resected. A total of around 50 patients were part of the paired comparison of immunoSEQ T-cell fraction between tumor and uninvolved lung. The same patients underwent several integrated assays, with TCR sequencing performed together with flow cytometry, multiplex immunofluorescence, RNA-seq, exome sequencing and proteomics. Each patient provided resected tumor tissue plus uninvolved lung tissue from the same patient, with the uninvolved lung tissue described as non-adjacent to the tumor.

As concerns this clone: Its antigen is not yet known. Base qualities are not at hand, and no much larger clone is one base apart.

The T-cell fraction in tumor and uninvolved lung tissue was obtained from TCR sequencing using the immunoSEQ assay. On the authors' methods: For survival analysis, patients were divided into high (upper tertile) and low (lower two tertiles) T-cell fraction groups, which were compared by log-rank test. A signed-rank test was used to test differences in T-cell fraction between paired tumor and uninvolved lung samples. TCRdb re-hosts the immuneACCESS table, in-frame sequences only. Its copies lack some clones; in the studies checked, an unresolved V gene accounts for under half of them, and the cause for the rest is not known. The D gene and trimming were derived from the DNA, and the V and J assignments and clone size from that table. A total of about 16,000 clones appear in this sample, around 75% of them only once. The biggest ten clones account for 9.1% of the sample. Study-wide conclusions, independent of this receptor: No association of tumor T-cell fraction from TCR sequencing with recurrence-free survival was found (p = 0.61). TCRbeta sequencing supported higher T cell infiltration in tumors than in uninvolved lung tissue, consistent with immunofluorescence CD3 counts. Different pieces of the same tissue were used for different assays, so technical variation could not be separated from intratumor heterogeneity. Assay coverage varied across patients depending on available tissue quantity, so only a subset of the cohort had TCR sequencing. The TCR-derived T-cell fraction showed no difference between the flow cytometry-defined immunotypes IM1 (good prognosis) and IM2 (poor prognosis).

The first patient joined ICON in the first half of 2016, and enrollment wrapped up when the last patient was enrolled in late 2018. A subcohort of 70 to 85 patients provided fresh tumor and matched uninvolved tissue for in-depth immune analyses, with TCR sequencing among those analyses. TCR sequencing was performed on DNA isolated from bulk tissue, without cell sorting. Between the V and J ends, shortened by 7 bases and 5 bases respectively, the junction contains 14 bases. In the germline V gene, CDR1 corresponds to SQVTM and CDR2 to ANQGSEA. Its CDR3 holds 12 amino acids, cysteine through phenylalanine. Here the CDR3 DNA is all that survives: 36 bases in frame from base 1.

This sequence originates from a human donor with non-small cell lung cancer. The chain couples TRBV29-1 to TRBJ1-1; TRBD1 could be the D gene, as 6 bases match. The sequenced material came from lung tumor tissue. The CDR3 reads as follows: CSAEQGRTEAFF. The DNA is as follows: TGCAGCGCAGAACAGGGAAGAACTGAAGCTTTCTTT.